Detailed here is one TCR delta chain. The sample has other DNA sequences that encode this CDR3 too. This specimen comes from a study of gamma-delta chains in newborns, infants, children. Study summary: Microbial exposure reportedly drives polyclonal innate γδ T cell expansion after birth.

TCRdb called clones from the reads again using CATT. The top ten hold 20% to 25% of the sample, which has more than 14,000 delta-chain clones, 7.3% seen once. Germline V gene lookup returns CDR1 GEAIGNYY and CDR2 EKD. The CDR3 length is 20 residues. V lost 3 bases to trimming and J lost 4 bases, with 24 bases between them. The chain is built from TRDV2 and TRDJ3, with D unclear. The source of this sequence is a child who was a newborn, infant or young child, either healthy, febrile or measles-vaccinated (not recorded which). The sample consisted of blood. CDR3 coding DNA: TGTGCCTGTGACCCCGTGCACCGCGATCCGTTCCCTTGGGACACCCGACAGATGTTTTTC. Its translation: CACDPVHRDPFPWDTRQMFF.